The clone carrying this T cell receptor (beta chain) was seen a handful of times. Its antigen is unknown. Using immunoSEQ multiplex PCR, the repertoire was profiled, and TCRdb retains in-frame clones only, with some absent. Here the sample spans about 130,000 clones, roughly three quarters being singletons. These data are taken from a study of cytotoxic CD8 clonotypes in ibrutinib-treated CLL. Whole-study context: Investigators reported approximately 25 partial and 2 complete responses; after median around 63 months, roughly 14 patients remained remitted and about twelve progressed.

The study's findings and limits: Baseline-level clonality went beyond age-matched healthy donors and moved in step with circulating CD8+ T-cell counts.

CDR1 MDHEN and CDR2 SYDVKM come from the germline V gene. The CDR3 extends over 12 amino acids. Trimming removed 6 bases at V and 12 bases at J, with 15 bases between. V usage is TRBV28 and J usage is TRBJ2-1; maybe TRBD1 (5 bases). The origin of this receptor is a human donor with chronic lymphocytic leukemia. This specimen was PBMCs, taken after 24 months of ibrutinib treatment. The CDR3 region has the DNA TGTGCCAGCAGGCCTCAGACAGTGGGGCAGTTCTTC. Its protein is CASRPQTVGQFF.